The 8 T cell receptor beta chains below come from one sample, sequenced in a study of shared T cell receptors in the human thymus. The assay was immunoSEQ multiplex PCR, and TCRdb's table has in-frame clones only and misses some. The sample carries about 380,000 clones, approximately 95% recorded once. Sequenced material: thymocytes. Receptors originate from a human donor.

The chain has TRBV19 and TRBJ2-5; D could derive from TRBD1 or TRBD2 (5 bases each). The CDR3 covers 16 residues. The germline CDR1 and CDR2 sequences are LNHDA and SQIVND (reference sequence). Trimming removed 5 bases from V and 1 base from J, with 17 bases in between. The CDR3 here is CASSPVVARGQETQYF. In DNA form, the CDR3 reads TGTGCCAGTAGTCCTGTGGTAGCGAGGGGCCAAGAGACCCAGTACTTC. The variable domain in full, completed from reference TRBV19 and TRBJ2-5, reads DGGITQSPKYLFRKEGQNVTLSCEQNLNHDAMYWYRQDPGQGLRLIYYSQIVNDFQKGDIAEGYSVSREKKESFPLTVTSAQKNPTAFYLCASSPVVARGQETQYFGPGTRLLVL.

The rearrangement joins TRBV29-1 to TRBJ2-7, with D perhaps TRBD2 (5 bases). V dropped 7 bases and J dropped 2 bases, with 15 bases sitting between them. CDR3 length equals 13 residues. The germline CDR1 and CDR2 sequences are SQVTM and ANQGSEA. The CDR3 nucleotides are TGCAGCGCTGTGTATCGGGGAACCTACGAGCAGTACTTC. It translates to CSAVYRGTYEQYF.

The chain is built from TRBV5-1 and TRBJ2-2; no clear D. Trimming cost V 4 bases and J 0 bases, with 7 bases left between them. The CDR3 covers 14 residues. The germline CDR1 and CDR2 sequences are SGHRS and YFSETQ. The CDR3 DNA reads TGCGCCAGCAGCGGTCAAGCGAACACCGGGGAGCTGTTTTTT. Protein sequence: CASSGQANTGELFF.

The rearrangement links TRBV11-2 to TRBJ2-4; TRBD2 might be the D (6 bases). The CDR3 extends over 15 amino acids. The V gene lost 4 bases and the J gene lost 12 bases, with 22 bases spanning the gap. Germline V gives CDR1 SGHAT, CDR2 FQNNGV. CDR3 amino acids: CASSSTPRLRDAQYF. Written as DNA, the CDR3 is TGTGCCAGCAGCTCAACCCCCAGACTGCGGGATGCTCAGTACTTC.

Of note for this clone: Because the CDR3's place on the DNA is in doubt, the DNA is left out and the CDR3 is given as listed by TCRdb. V is TRBV2 and J is TRBJ2-5. Germline assignment: CDR1 SNHLY and CDR2 FYNNEI. The CDR3 spans 23 amino acids, including both terminal residues. The CDR3 loop is CASSGRAFSKRPSTSGQNETQYF.

The rearrangement links TRBV30 to TRBJ2-1, with 8 bases that match TRBD2. Losses at the gene ends were 6 bases for V and 0 bases for J; bases not matched to a gene: 16. CDR1 GTSNPN and CDR2 SVGIG come from the germline V gene (reference sequence). There are 18 residues in the CDR3. The DNA for the CDR3 is TGTGCCTGCCTTTCCGCCGGACTAGCCTCTAGCTCCTACAATGAGCAGTTCTTC. Translation: CACLSAGLASSSYNEQFF.

V gene TRBV4-3 combines with J gene TRBJ1-2; 8 nucleotides agree with TRBD1. Germline values: CDR1 LGHNA, CDR2 YSLEER. The CDR3 is 17 residues long. The junction had 12 bases not matched to a gene; V was cut back by 4 bases and J by 2 bases. CDR3 sequence: CASSPHPRTGRNYGYTF. CDR3 bases: TGCGCCAGCAGCCCACATCCTCGGACAGGGAGAAACTATGGCTACACCTTC.

The chain employs TRBV7-3 and TRBJ2-1, with a possible D match to TRBD2 (5 bases). The V gene lost 3 bases and the J gene lost 10 bases, with 13 bases spanning the gap. The CDR3 runs to 13 residues. Germline V gene lookup returns CDR1 SGHTA and CDR2 FQGTGA. The DNA of the CDR3 is TGTGCCAGCAGCTTGAAAGCGGAGCGCGAGCAGTTCTTC. Translating it yields CASSLKAEREQFF.